This T cell receptor (beta chain) was profiled in a study of cytomegalovirus exposure and HLA in healthy donors. Study outcomes and limitations: Researchers catalogued approximately 160 TCR beta chains as cytomegalovirus-associated.

Details on this clone: The antigen is unknown.

The primer mix had 60 Vbeta and 13 Jbeta primers. Sequencing was performed with immunoSEQ multiplex PCR; in TCRdb, only in-frame clones are kept and a portion is missing. The sample consists of roughly 100,000 clones, approximately 79% of them appearing once. This CDR3 contains 14 residues. CDR1 and CDR2 from the germline V gene are SGHRS and YFSETQ. The ends were cut back, 0 bases at V and 5 bases at J, with 11 bases in the middle. Sample: PBMCs. The chain is built from TRBV5-1 and TRBJ2-5; D might be TRBD1 (5 bases). The source is a man between 60 and 75 years old in good health and CMV-seropositive. The CDR3 region has the DNA TGCGCCAGCAGCTTGGTGGGGCAGACCGAGACCCAGTACTTC. Protein product: CASSLVGQTETQYF.